This T cell receptor beta chain was sequenced for a study of CD8+ T cells in alopecia areata. Turning to the study itself: For 6 to 18 months, tofacitinib was taken, and 6 months off drug followed. Study outcomes and limitations: In lesional scalp, particularly from alopecia totalis/universalis, clonality was higher than in normal scalp.

Extraction and reverse transcription of RNA yielded cDNA as the sequencing template. The table came from immunoSEQ multiplex PCR; TCRdb's copy has only in-frame clones and leaves some out. The sample has under 300,000 clones; about 68% are singletons. Trimming removed 4 bases from V and 5 bases from J, with 9 bases in between. Germline loops: CDR1 SGHRS, CDR2 YFSETQ. This CDR3 region has 13 residues. Concerning this clone itself: No antigen is known for it.

The material was CD4+ T cells sorted from blood, obtained at week 0. This sequence originates from a human donor with alopecia areata. V and J are TRBV5-1 and TRBJ2-2; D might be TRBD1 (6 bases). The CDR3 is CASSTQGTGELFF. The CDR3 DNA sequence: TGCGCCAGCAGCACACAGGGTACCGGGGAGCTGTTTTTT.